This T cell receptor beta chain was identified in a study of T cell repertoires in aging, cancer and after chemotherapy. Overall study context: Pre- and post-chemotherapy samples were paired from glioblastoma patients treated with temozolomide-based therapy. Study-wide findings and caveats: These repertoire data do not allow conclusions about immunological memory after chemotherapy.

The template was genomic DNA from peripheral blood, not RNA. The CDR3 has 14 amino acids. Germline lookup yields CDR1 LNHDA and CDR2 SQIVND (reference sequence). Trimming pared 6 bases from V and 6 bases from J, leaving 12 bases between. Worth noting for this clonotype: What it binds is not known.

Multiplex touch-down PCR with TRB-A/B primers amplified rearranged V-D-J TRB sequences. A single record per CDR3 protein comes from TCRdb applying MiXCR to the multiplex PCR reads. The repertoire holds about 2,000 distinct CDR3 sequences, with about 30% as singletons. Sequencing was done on a sample of blood. The origin of this receptor is a human donor with a solid tumor. The chain joins TRBV19 to TRBJ1-6; D is perhaps TRBD1 (6 bases). CDR3 region: CASSPGTPNSPLHF. CDR3 sequence (DNA): TGTGCCAGTAGCCCCGGGACACCTAATTCACCCCTCCACTTT.